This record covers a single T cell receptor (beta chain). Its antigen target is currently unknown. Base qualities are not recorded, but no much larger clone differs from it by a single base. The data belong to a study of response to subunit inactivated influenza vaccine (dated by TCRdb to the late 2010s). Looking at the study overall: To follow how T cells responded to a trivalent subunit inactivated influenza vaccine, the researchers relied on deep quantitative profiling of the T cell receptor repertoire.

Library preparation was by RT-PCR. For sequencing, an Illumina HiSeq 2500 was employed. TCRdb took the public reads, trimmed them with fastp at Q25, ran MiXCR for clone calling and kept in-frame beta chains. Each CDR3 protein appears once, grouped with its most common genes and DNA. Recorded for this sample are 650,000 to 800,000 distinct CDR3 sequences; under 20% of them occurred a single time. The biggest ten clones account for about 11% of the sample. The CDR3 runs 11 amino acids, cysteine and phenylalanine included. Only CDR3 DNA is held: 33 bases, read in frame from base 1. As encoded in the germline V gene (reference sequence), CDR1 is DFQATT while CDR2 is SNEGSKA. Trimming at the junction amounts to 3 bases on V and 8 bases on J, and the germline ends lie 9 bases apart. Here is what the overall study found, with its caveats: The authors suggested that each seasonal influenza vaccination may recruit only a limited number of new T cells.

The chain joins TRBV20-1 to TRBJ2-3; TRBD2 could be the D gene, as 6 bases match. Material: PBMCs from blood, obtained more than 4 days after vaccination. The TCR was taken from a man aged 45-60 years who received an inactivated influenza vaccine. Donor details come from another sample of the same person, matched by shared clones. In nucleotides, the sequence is TGCAGTGCTAGCGAAGCGGGTACGCAGTATTTT. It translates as CSASEAGTQYF.